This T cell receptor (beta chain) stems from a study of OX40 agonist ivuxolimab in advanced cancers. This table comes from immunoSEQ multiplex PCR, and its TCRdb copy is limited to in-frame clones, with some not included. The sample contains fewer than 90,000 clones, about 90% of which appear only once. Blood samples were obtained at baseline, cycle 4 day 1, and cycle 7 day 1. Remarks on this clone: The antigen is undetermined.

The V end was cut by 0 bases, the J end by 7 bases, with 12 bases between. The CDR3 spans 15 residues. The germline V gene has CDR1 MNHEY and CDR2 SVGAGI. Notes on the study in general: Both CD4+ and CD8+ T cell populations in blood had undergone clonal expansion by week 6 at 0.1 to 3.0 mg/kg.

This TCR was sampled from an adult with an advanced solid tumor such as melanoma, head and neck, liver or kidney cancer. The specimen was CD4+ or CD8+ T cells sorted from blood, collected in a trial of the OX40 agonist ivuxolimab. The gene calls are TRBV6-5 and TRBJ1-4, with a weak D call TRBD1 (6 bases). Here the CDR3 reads CASSYSGGAGEKLFF. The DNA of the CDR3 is TGTGCCAGCAGTTACTCGGGGGGCGCGGGTGAAAAACTGTTTTTT.